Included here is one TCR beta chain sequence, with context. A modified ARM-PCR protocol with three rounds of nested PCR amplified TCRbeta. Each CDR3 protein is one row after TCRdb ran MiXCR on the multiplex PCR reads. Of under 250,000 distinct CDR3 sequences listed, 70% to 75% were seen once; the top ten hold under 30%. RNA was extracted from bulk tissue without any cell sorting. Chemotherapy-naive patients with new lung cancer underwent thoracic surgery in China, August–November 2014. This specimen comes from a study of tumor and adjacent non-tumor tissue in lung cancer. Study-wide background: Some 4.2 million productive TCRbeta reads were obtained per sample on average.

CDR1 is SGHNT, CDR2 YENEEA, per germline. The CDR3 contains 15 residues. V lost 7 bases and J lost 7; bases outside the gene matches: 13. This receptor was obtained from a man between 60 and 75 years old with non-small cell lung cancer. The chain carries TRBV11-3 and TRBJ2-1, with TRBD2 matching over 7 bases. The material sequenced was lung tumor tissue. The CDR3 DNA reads TGTGCCAGCATCTCCGGGGGGAGCGATTATAATGAGCAGTTCTTC. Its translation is CASISGGSDYNEQFF. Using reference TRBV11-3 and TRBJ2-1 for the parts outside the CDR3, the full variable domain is EAGVVQSPRYKIIEKKQPVAFWCNPISGHNTLYWYLQNLGQGPELLIRYENEEAVDDSQLPKDRFSAERLKGVDSTLKIQPAELGDSAVYLCASISGGSDYNEQFFGPGTRLTVL.